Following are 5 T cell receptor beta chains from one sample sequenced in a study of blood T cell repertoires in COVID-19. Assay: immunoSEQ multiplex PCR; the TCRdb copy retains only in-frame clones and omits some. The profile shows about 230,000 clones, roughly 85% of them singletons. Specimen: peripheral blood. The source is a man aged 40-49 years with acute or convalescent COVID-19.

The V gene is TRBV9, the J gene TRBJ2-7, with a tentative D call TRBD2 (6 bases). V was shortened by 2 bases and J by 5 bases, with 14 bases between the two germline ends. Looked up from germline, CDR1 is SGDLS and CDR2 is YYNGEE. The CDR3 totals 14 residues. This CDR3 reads CASSVGGGVNEQYF. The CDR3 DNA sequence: TGTGCCAGCAGCGTCGGGGGTGGTGTGAACGAGCAGTACTTC.

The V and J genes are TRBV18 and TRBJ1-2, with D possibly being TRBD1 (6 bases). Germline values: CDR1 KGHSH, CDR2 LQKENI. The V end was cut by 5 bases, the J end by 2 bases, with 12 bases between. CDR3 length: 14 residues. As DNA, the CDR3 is TGTGCCAGCTCATCCGGGACATCGAACTATGGCTACACCTTC. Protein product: CASSSGTSNYGYTF.

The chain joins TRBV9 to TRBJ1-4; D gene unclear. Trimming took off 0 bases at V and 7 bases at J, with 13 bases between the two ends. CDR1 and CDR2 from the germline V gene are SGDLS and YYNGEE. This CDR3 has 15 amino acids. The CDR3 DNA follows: TGTGCCAGCAGCGTAGCAGGAGGGAACGTTGAAAAACTGTTTTTT. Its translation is CASSVAGGNVEKLFF.

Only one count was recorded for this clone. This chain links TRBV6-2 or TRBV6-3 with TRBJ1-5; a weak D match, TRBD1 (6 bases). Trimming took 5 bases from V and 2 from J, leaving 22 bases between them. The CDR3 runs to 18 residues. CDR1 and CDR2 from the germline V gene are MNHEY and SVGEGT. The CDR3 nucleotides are TGTGCCAGCAGTCACAGGGAAGGGAAACGGATGGGCAATCAGCCCCAGCATTTT. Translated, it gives CASSHREGKRMGNQPQHF.

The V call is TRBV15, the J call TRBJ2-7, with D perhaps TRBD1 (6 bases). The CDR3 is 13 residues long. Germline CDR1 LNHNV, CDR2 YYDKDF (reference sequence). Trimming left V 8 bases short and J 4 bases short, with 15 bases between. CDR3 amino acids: CATGVDQGYEQYF. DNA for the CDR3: TGTGCCACCGGAGTGGATCAGGGGTACGAGCAGTACTTC.